This T cell receptor beta chain was observed in a study of circulating tumor DNA in untreated peripheral T-cell lymphoma. Across the study: Baseline and serial on-treatment serum tracked circulating tumor DNA carrying tumor TCR clonotypes.

Study conclusions and caveats: A couple of patients with persistent post-therapy ctDNA stayed in remission. Baseline tissues yielded roughly 88% and baseline serum approximately 73% tumor-specific clonotype detection.

With respect to this clone: Its antigen is undetermined.

V shed 6 bases and J shed 11 bases, with 13 bases lying between them. This CDR3 comprises 11 residues. The germline gives CDR1 GTSNPN, CDR2 SVGIG (reference sequence). The assay was immunoSEQ multiplex PCR, and TCRdb's table has in-frame clones only and misses some. Among roughly 470 clones listed, around 76% were seen once. The genes are TRBV30 and TRBJ2-2; D is unclear. This TCR derives from a human donor with peripheral T-cell lymphoma. Sequencing input: cell-free DNA from blood serum. The CDR3 nucleotides are TGTGCCTGCCCCGACGGGCTCGAGCTGTTTTTT. This encodes CACPDGLELFF.